The T cell receptor (beta chain) under discussion was sequenced for a study of blood T cell repertoires in COVID-19. About the study: Specimens from acute and convalescent COVID-19 originated in the United States, Italy and Spain. Sources were T cells, B-cell-depleted T cells, or PBMCs; the material itself was cDNA or gDNA.

Methods used by the authors: The authors estimated nucleated cell counts from reference gene primer amplification. TCRdb's copy holds only in-frame clones and misses some; the assay was immunoSEQ multiplex PCR. The V and J calls and clone size are taken from that table; D and trimming were inferred from the DNA. The sample holds approximately 210,000 clones, 80% seen once. This CDR3 is built from 13 residues. Trimming shortened V by 5 bases and J by 4 bases, and 9 bases separated the two germline ends. CDR1 is WSHSY and CDR2 is SAAADI in the germline V gene. Cohorts were assigned according to the clinical history that participants reported.

What was sequenced was PBMCs or T cells enriched from blood (not recorded which). This receptor was taken from a man aged 25-40 years with acute COVID-19. V gene TRBV10-2 combines with J gene TRBJ1-3; D not resolved. The CDR3: CASSWTGGNTIYF. CDR3 nucleotide sequence: TGCGCCAGCAGTTGGACGGGAGGAAACACCATATATTTT.